This T cell receptor beta chain was profiled in a study of blood T cell repertoires in COVID-19. Study context: Samples came from the United States, Italy and Spain, spanning acute and convalescent COVID-19.

Trimming took 4 bases from V and 3 from J, leaving 5 bases between them. From germline, CDR1 is SGHRS and CDR2 YFSETQ. This CDR3 has 13 residues. Only a few counts were recorded for this clone. Recruits, aged about 18 to 95 years, lived in 24 US areas. Cohort placement rested on clinical history that participants reported themselves. Two negative PCRs, clearance, or symptom resolution had been documented for recovered Cohort 3 donors. TCRdb's copy holds only in-frame clones and misses some; the assay was immunoSEQ multiplex PCR. The table has more than 150,000 clones, 80% to 85% seen once; the top ten hold under 15%.

This clonotype originated in a woman between 55 and 75 years old who had recovered from COVID-19. Sample: PBMCs or T cells enriched from blood (not recorded which). This chain joins TRBV5-1 and TRBJ1-6; no clear D. The CDR3 DNA reads as TGCGCCAGCAGCCTCAGCTATAATTCACCCCTCCACTTT. This sequence encodes CASSLSYNSPLHF.